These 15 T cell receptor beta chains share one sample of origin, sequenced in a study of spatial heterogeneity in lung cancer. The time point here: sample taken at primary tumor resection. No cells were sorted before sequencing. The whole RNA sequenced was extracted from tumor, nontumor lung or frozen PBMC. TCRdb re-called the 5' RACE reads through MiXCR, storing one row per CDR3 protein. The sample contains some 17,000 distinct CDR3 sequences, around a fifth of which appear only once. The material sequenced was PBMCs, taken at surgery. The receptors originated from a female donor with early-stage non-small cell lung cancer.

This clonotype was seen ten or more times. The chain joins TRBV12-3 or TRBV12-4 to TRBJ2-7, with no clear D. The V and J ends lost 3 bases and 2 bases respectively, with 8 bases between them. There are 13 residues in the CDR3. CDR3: CASSFLDTYEQYF. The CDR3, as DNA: TGTGCCAGCAGTTTCCTAGATACCTACGAGCAGTACTTC.

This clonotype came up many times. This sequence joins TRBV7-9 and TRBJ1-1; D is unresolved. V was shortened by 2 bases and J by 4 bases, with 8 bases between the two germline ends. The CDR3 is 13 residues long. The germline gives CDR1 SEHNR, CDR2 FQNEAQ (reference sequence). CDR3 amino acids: CASSLFFSTEAFF. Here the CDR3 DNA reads TGTGCCAGCAGCTTATTCTTTTCCACTGAAGCTTTCTTT.

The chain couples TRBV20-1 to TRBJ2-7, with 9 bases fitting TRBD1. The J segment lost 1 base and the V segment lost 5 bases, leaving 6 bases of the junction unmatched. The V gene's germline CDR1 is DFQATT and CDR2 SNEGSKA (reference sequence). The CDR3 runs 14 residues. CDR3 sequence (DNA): TGCAGTGCTCAGGACAGGGGAGAATCCTACGAGCAGTACTTC. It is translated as CSAQDRGESYEQYF.

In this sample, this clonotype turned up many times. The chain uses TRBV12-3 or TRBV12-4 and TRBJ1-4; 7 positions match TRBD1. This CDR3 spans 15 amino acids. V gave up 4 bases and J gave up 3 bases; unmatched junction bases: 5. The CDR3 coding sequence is TGTGCCAGCAGTTCCCCCGGGACAGCTAATGAAAAACTGTTTTTT. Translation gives CASSSPGTANEKLFF.

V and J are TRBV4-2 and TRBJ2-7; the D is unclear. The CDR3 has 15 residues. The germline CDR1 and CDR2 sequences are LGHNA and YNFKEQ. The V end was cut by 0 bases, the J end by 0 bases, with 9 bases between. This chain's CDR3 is CASSQDILSSYEQYF. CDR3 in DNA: TGTGCCAGCAGCCAAGATATCCTATCCTCCTACGAGCAGTACTTC.

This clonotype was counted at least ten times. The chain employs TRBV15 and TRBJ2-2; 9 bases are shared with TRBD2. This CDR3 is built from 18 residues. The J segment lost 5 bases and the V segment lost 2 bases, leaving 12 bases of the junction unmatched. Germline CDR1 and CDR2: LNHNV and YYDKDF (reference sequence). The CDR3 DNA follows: TGTGCCACCAGCAGATCCGTTGGCGGGAGGGCCGGTACCGGGGAGCTGTTTTTT. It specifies CATSRSVGGRAGTGELFF. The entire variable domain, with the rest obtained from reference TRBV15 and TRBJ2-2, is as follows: DAMVIQNPRYQVTQFGKPVTLSCSQTLNHNVMYWYQQKSSQAPKLLFHYYDKDFNNEADTPDNFQSRRPNTSFCFLDIRSPGLGDTAMYLCATSRSVGGRAGTGELFFGEGSRLTVL.

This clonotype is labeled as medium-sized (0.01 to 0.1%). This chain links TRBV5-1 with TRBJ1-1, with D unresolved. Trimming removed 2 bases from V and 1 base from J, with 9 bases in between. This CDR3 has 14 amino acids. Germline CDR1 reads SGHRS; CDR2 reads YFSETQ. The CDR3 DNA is TGCGCCAGCAGCTTCGAGGCAGAGAACACTGAAGCTTTCTTT. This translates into CASSFEAENTEAFF.

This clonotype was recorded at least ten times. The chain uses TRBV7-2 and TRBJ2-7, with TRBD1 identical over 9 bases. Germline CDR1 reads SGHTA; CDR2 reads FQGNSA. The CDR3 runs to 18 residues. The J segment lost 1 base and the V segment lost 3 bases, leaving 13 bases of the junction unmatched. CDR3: CASSFGPGTGFDSYEQYF. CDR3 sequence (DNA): TGTGCCAGCAGCTTCGGTCCCGGGACAGGGTTCGATTCCTACGAGCAGTACTTC.

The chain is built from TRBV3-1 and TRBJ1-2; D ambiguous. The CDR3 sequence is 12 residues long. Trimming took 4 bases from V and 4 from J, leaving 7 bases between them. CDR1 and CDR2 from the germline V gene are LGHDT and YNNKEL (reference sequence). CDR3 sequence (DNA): TGTGCCAGCAGCCCCGGCCCCTATGGCTACACCTTC. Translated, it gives CASSPGPYGYTF.

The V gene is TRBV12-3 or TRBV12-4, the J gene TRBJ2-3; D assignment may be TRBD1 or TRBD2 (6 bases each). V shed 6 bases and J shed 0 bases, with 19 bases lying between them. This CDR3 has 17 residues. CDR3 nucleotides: TGTGCCAGCAGCCCGAGGCTTTTGGGGGGCAGCACAGATACGCAGTATTTT. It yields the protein CASSPRLLGGSTDTQYF.

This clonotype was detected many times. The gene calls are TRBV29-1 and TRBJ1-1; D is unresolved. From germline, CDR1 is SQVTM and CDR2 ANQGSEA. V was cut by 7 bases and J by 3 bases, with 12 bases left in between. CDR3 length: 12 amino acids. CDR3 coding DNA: TGCAGCGCGGGGTTTACGGACACTGAAGCTTTCTTT. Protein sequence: CSAGFTDTEAFF.

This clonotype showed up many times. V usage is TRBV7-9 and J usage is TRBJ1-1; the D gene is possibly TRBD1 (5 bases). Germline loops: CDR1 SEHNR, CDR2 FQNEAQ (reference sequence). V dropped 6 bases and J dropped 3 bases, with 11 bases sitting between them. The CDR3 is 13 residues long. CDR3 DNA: TGTGCCAGCAGTAAAAAGACAGACACTGAAGCTTTCTTT. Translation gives CASSKKTDTEAFF.

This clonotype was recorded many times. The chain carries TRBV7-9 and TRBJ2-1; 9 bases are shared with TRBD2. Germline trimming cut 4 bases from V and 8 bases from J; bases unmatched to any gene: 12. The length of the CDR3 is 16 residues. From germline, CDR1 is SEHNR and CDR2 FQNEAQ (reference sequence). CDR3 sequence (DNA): TGTGCCAGCAGCTCCGTGCGGGAGGGCCGACGCGATGAGCAGTTCTTC. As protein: CASSSVREGRRDEQFF.

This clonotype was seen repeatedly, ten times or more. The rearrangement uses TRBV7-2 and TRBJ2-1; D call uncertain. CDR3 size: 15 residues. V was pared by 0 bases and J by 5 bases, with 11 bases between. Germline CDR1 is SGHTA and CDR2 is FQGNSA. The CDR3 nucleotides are TGTGCCAGCAGCTTAGCGGCGCGGAGTGACAATGAGCAGTTCTTC. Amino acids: CASSLAARSDNEQFF.

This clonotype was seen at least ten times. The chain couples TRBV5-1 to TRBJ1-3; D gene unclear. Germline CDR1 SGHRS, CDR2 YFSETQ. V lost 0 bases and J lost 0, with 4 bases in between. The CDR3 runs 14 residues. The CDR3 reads CASSLELSGNTIYF. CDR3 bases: TGCGCCAGCAGCTTGGAGCTCTCTGGAAACACCATATATTTT.